This TCR beta chain is drawn from a study of T cells in Graves' hyperthyroidism and ophthalmopathy. The CDR3 loop spans 14 amino acids. The V segment lost 5 bases and the J segment 2 bases; nucleotides outside the gene matches: 7. Germline V gene sequence: CDR1 DFQATT, CDR2 SNEGSKA (reference sequence). Uncontrolled infection, other autoimmune disease, pregnancy and lactation each barred patients from inclusion. Diagnostic decisions used clinical symptoms, serum thyroxine and TRAb, thyroid ultrasound and orbital computed tomography. This clonotype was observed many times. The TCR beta CDR3 regions underwent amplification using RNA transcripts as the source. HTBI primers drove first-round RT-PCR of the TCR CDR3. TCRdb processed the multiplex PCR reads anew with MiXCR; each CDR3 protein has one entry. The repertoire holds some 570,000 distinct CDR3 sequences, with 11% to 15% as singletons.

This rearrangement joins TRBV20-1 to TRBJ2-5; 8 nucleotides match TRBD1. Sequencing input: blood. The clonotype comes from a woman under 30 with Graves' ophthalmopathy. For the CDR3, the DNA is TGCAGTGCTGAGAACAGGGGGAGACAAGAGACCCAGTACTTC. This sequence encodes CSAENRGRQETQYF.